The rows below give T cell receptor beta chains drawn from one sample of a study of T cell repertoires in cytomegalovirus infection. MiXCR, applied by TCRdb to the reads, yields one record per CDR3 protein. The table shows around 180,000 distinct CDR3 sequences, with approximately 20% occurring only once. The sequenced sample was PBMCs. The source of these receptors is a human donor in good health (CMV status not recorded). Some clones in this sample may be carry-over from other donors' samples. The CDR3 runs from the conserved cysteine through the conserved F or W. The order of the fields is J gene, clone size, V gene, D gene, CDR3 protein, CDR3 DNA. The D gene is left open where the match is weak. The listing skips clone size in some rows; elsewhere it reads once, few, many or a size class.

>TRBJ2-1|many|TRBV7-6|TRBD1
CASSLVASQGNEQFF
TGTGCCAGCAGCTTAGTTGCGTCACAGGGGAATGAGCAGTTCTTC
>TRBJ2-3|NA|TRBV29-1|NA
CSVSTSTDTQYF
TGCAGCGTTTCAACCAGCACAGATACGCAGTATTTT
>TRBJ1-3|NA|TRBV4-1|TRBD1
CASSHPGQGEAGNTIYF
TGCGCCAGCAGCCATCCCGGACAGGGCGAGGCTGGAAACACCATATATTTT
>TRBJ2-5|NA|TRBV5-1|TRBD2
CASSARLAGATLGETQYF
TGCGCCAGCAGCGCCCGACTAGCGGGGGCGACGCTAGGGGAGACCCAGTACTTC
>TRBJ1-2|NA|TRBV7-6|NA
CASSLAQTGYTF
TGTGCCAGCAGCTTAGCGCAAACTGGCTACACCTTC
>TRBJ1-1|many|TRBV7-2|NA
CASSSLTGPEAFF
TGTGCCAGCAGCTCCTTAACAGGGCCTGAAGCTTTCTTT
>TRBJ2-3|NA|TRBV5-4|TRBD2
CASKGASGGADTQYF
TGTGCCAGCAAAGGGGCTAGCGGGGGGGCAGATACGCAGTATTTT
>TRBJ1-2|many|TRBV7-2|NA
CASSGRGSGGYTF
TGTGCCAGCAGCGGCCGGGGCTCGGGTGGCTACACCTTC
>TRBJ2-3|NA|TRBV3-1|TRBD1
CASRNRGQADTQYF
TGTGCCAGCAGGAACAGGGGGCAGGCAGATACGCAGTATTTT
>TRBJ1-3|many|TRBV7-2|NA
CASSLAHAGNTIYF
TGTGCCAGCAGCTTAGCTCACGCTGGAAACACCATATATTTT
>TRBJ2-1|NA|TRBV25-1|TRBD2
CASSAPGGIYNEQFF
TGTGCCAGCAGTGCACCGGGAGGAATCTACAATGAGCAGTTCTTC
>TRBJ2-3|NA|TRBV7-3|NA
CASSLGRSTDTQYF
TGTGCCAGCAGCTTGGGACGGAGCACAGATACGCAGTATTTT
>TRBJ1-1|few|TRBV10-2|NA
CASRRVNTEAFF
TGCGCCAGCCGGAGGGTGAACACTGAAGCTTTCTTT
>TRBJ1-5|few|TRBV7-8|NA
CASSSSWLQSNQPQHF
TGTGCCAGCAGCTCAAGTTGGCTTCAGAGCAATCAGCCCCAGCATTTT
>TRBJ1-1|many|TRBV7-2|NA
CASSLMVVAEAFF
TGTGCCAGCAGCTTAATGGTAGTGGCTGAAGCTTTCTTT
>TRBJ1-2|NA|TRBV2|NA
CASNRKTSDYGYTF
TGTGCCAGCAACCGAAAGACGAGCGACTATGGCTACACCTTC
>TRBJ2-1|NA|TRBV6-5|TRBD2
CASTNGGTNEQFF
TGTGCCAGCACGAACGGGGGGACGAATGAGCAGTTCTTC
>TRBJ1-5|many|TRBV6-5|TRBD1
CASRSTGGAHQPQHF
TGTGCCAGCAGAAGTACAGGGGGCGCGCATCAGCCCCAGCATTTT
>TRBJ2-1|many|TRBV7-8|TRBD2
CASSPKLAGDNEQFF
TGTGCCAGCAGCCCCAAACTAGCGGGAGACAATGAGCAGTTCTTC
>TRBJ2-5|once|TRBV9|TRBD2
CASSVGLAGRETQYF
TGTGCCAGCAGCGTAGGACTAGCGGGAAGGGAGACCCAGTACTTC
>TRBJ2-1|NA|TRBV18|NA
CASSETQGVIYNEQFF
TGTGCCAGCTCAGAAACCCAGGGAGTGATTTACAATGAGCAGTTCTTC
>TRBJ2-3|NA|TRBV5-1|TRBD2
CASSLGSGASGTSTDTQYF
TGCGCCAGCAGCTTGGGTTCCGGGGCTAGCGGAACTAGCACAGATACGCAGTATTTT
>TRBJ2-7|NA|TRBV7-9|NA
CASSLGGGALTYEQYF
TGTGCCAGCAGCTTAGGTGGGGGGGCCTTGACCTACGAGCAGTACTTC
>TRBJ2-5|NA|TRBV14|NA
CASSFTGYQETQYF
TGTGCCAGCAGCTTCACAGGGTACCAAGAGACCCAGTACTTC
>TRBJ1-2|few|TRBV7-9|NA
CASSDGGSAYGYTF
TGTGCCAGCAGCGACGGCGGGTCCGCCTATGGCTACACCTTC
>TRBJ1-5|NA|TRBV28|NA
CASSRGEQQPQHF
TGTGCCAGCAGTCGAGGGGAACAACAGCCCCAGCATTTT
>TRBJ2-7|few|TRBV5-4|TRBD1
CASTPGQGIYEQYF
TGTGCCAGCACCCCGGGACAGGGAATCTACGAGCAGTACTTC